The 9 T cell receptor beta chains below all came from one sample that was sequenced in a study of T cells in Graves' hyperthyroidism and ophthalmopathy. Amplified TCR beta CDR3 regions came from RNA transcripts. During a first-round RT-PCR of the TCR CDR3, the HTBI primer set was used. TCRdb processed the multiplex PCR reads anew with MiXCR; each CDR3 protein has one entry. The sample shows around 500,000 distinct CDR3 sequences, 20% to 25% of them seen only once. Source material: blood. The receptors were sampled from a woman in her 70s with Graves' ophthalmopathy.

This clonotype came up many times. The CDR3 loop reads CSVLKPLAGSADTQYF. CDR3 sequence (DNA): TGCAGTGTCCTAAAACCACTAGCTGGGAGCGCAGATACGCAGTATTTT. The genes are TRBV20-1 and TRBJ2-3, with a weak D call TRBD2 (6 bases). In germline, CDR1 is DFQATT, CDR2 SNEGSKA (reference sequence). CDR3 size: 16 residues. Trimming stripped 7 bases from V and 4 bases from J, with 24 bases between.

The chain combines TRBV11-2 with TRBJ2-3, with D unclear. Germline V lookup: CDR1 SGHAT, CDR2 FQNNGV. The ends were cut back, 3 bases at V and 6 bases at J, with 10 bases in the middle. The CDR3 runs to 13 residues. The CDR3 here is CASSFPAEDTQYF. The DNA for the CDR3 is TGTGCCAGCAGCTTCCCCGCGGAGGATACGCAGTATTTT.

This clonotype was counted a few times. This chain connects TRBV24-1 to TRBJ2-6; the D gene is possibly TRBD2 (6 bases). The CDR3 is 17 amino acids. V dropped 5 bases and J dropped 0 bases, with 13 bases sitting between them. Germline lookup yields CDR1 KGHDR and CDR2 SFDVKD. In nucleotides, the CDR3 is TGTGCCACCAGTGCCGGGGGACGGGGCTCTGGGGCCAACGTCCTGACTTTC. This sequence encodes CATSAGGRGSGANVLTF.

Many counts were recorded for this clonotype. V is TRBV27 and J is TRBJ2-5; tentatively, D is TRBD1 (5 bases). The germline V gene encodes CDR1 MNHEY and CDR2 SMNVEV (reference sequence). V lost 5 bases and J lost 5, with 12 bases in between. There are 13 residues in the CDR3. The CDR3 reads CASSRAGSETQYF. CDR3 coding DNA: TGTGCCAGCAGTCGGGCAGGGTCGGAGACCCAGTACTTC.

This clonotype was recorded a few times. V gene TRBV5-4 combines with J gene TRBJ1-1, with unresolved D. This CDR3 contains 14 residues. V lost 1 base and J 0 bases, leaving 7 bases between the germline ends. CDR1 is SGHNT, CDR2 YYREEE, per germline (reference sequence). The CDR3 DNA reads TGTGCCAGCAGCTTGTGGGTCATGAACACTGAAGCTTTCTTT. Translated, it gives CASSLWVMNTEAFF. Complete variable domain (other parts from reference TRBV5-4 and TRBJ1-1): ETGVTQSPTHLIKTRGQQVTLRCSSQSGHNTVSWYQQALGQGPQFIFQYYREEENGRGNFPPRFSGLQFPNYSSELNVNALELDDSALYLCASSLWVMNTEAFFGQGTRLTVV.

In its sample, this clonotype was seen a few times. This chain uses TRBV29-1 with TRBJ1-5, with D perhaps matching TRBD1 (6 bases). Germline V gives CDR1 SQVTM, CDR2 ANQGSEA. The V gene lost 5 bases and the J gene lost 0 bases, with 8 bases spanning the gap. CDR3 length equals 13 residues. Written as DNA, the CDR3 is TGCAGCGTTCAGGACAGTAGCAATCAGCCCCAGCATTTT. It is translated as CSVQDSSNQPQHF.

The J gene is TRBJ1-6, the V gene TRBV5-8; 7 nucleotides match TRBD1. Germline values: CDR1 SGHTS, CDR2 YDEGEE. The CDR3 length is 14 residues. Trimming at V came to 6 bases and at J to 8 bases, leaving 8 bases not matched to a gene. The CDR3 here is CASNQGQLDSPLHF. CDR3 bases: TGTGCCAGCAACCAGGGACAGCTTGATTCACCCCTCCACTTT. The full variable domain, rest sourced from reference TRBV5-8 and TRBJ1-6, is EAGVTQSPTHLIKTRGQQATLRCSPISGHTSVYWYQQALGLGLQFLLWYDEGEERNRGNFPPRFSGRQFPNYSSELNVNALELEDSALYLCASNQGQLDSPLHFGNGTRLTVT.

The CDR3 sequence is CASSPGRSNEKLFF. CDR3 nucleotide sequence: TGTGCCAGCAGCCCAGGACGGTCTAATGAAAAACTGTTTTTT. The chain is built from TRBV12-3 or TRBV12-4 and TRBJ1-4; D call uncertain. There are 14 residues in the CDR3. V lost 6 bases to trimming and J lost 3 bases, with 11 bases between them.

This clonotype was detected only a few times. The chain carries TRBV6-2 or TRBV6-3 and TRBJ2-5; D not certain. Trimming cost V 6 bases and J 7 bases, with 12 bases left between them. This CDR3 contains 12 residues. The germline V gene has CDR1 MNHEY and CDR2 SVGEGT. For the CDR3, the DNA is TGTGCCAGCAGCCACGATCTAGGGACCCAGTACTTC. Amino acids: CASSHDLGTQYF.